Listed below are T cell receptor beta chains from one sample, sequenced in a study of T cell responses to AZD1222 COVID-19 vaccine. Repertoires were generated with immunoSEQ multiplex PCR, while TCRdb's copy carries only in-frame clones and drops some. This sample has about 72,000 clones; around nine tenths occur once, and the top ten carry more than 20%. The material sequenced was peripheral blood, taken on day 0 of AZD1222 vaccination. Every receptor here comes from an adult in good health. Each CDR3 is given with its conserved first and last residue. D genes are given only for firm matches. A row's size may be missing; if present it is once, few, many or a size class.

>TRBV2|TRBJ1-6|NA|TRBD1
CASSVRTGGPPLHF
TGTGCCAGCAGTGTCAGGACAGGGGGCCCACCCCTCCACTTT
>TRBV5-4|TRBJ1-2|NA|TRBD1
CASSRDRGDYGYTF
TGTGCCAGCAGTCGGGACAGGGGGGACTATGGCTACACCTTC
>TRBV19|TRBJ2-3|few|TRBD2
CASRGSGASYTDTQYF
TGTGCCAGTAGGGGTAGCGGGGCCTCTTACACAGATACGCAGTATTTT
>TRBV21-1|TRBJ2-7|NA|NA
CASNLLLSRVGGLSHSYEQYF
TGTGCCAGCAACCTCCTCTTATCCAGGGTCGGTGGCCTGTCGCACTCCTACGAGCAGTACTTC
>TRBV12-3/TRBV12-4|TRBJ2-7|NA|NA
CASSFRPNEQYF
TGTGCCAGCAGTTTTCGACCAAACGAGCAGTACTTC
>TRBV10-3|TRBJ1-1|NA|NA
CAINRAVNTEAFF
TGTGCCATCAACAGAGCCGTGAACACTGAAGCTTTCTTT
>TRBV19|TRBJ1-3|NA|NA
CASSMENEWTAVGNTIYF
TGTGCCAGTAGTATGGAAAATGAGTGGACAGCCGTTGGAAACACCATATATTTT
>TRBV7-8|TRBJ2-7|NA|NA
CASSLLGAGEQYF
TGTGCCAGCAGCCTACTTGGTGCGGGAGAGCAGTACTTC
>TRBV30|TRBJ2-7|NA|NA
CAWSGKVLYEQYF
TGTGCCTGGAGTGGGAAGGTTCTTTACGAGCAGTACTTC
>TRBV11-2|TRBJ1-3|NA|NA
CASSVSGNTIYF
TGTGCCAGCAGCGTCTCTGGAAACACCATATATTTT
>TRBV7-7|TRBJ1-1|NA|NA
CASSLRRDTEAFF
TGTGCTAGCAGCTTAAGACGGGACACTGAAGCTTTCTTT
>TRBV3-1/TRBV3-2|TRBJ2-3|NA|NA
CASSQVADTQYF
TGTGCCAGCAGCCAAGTAGCAGATACGCAGTATTTT
>TRBV10-2|TRBJ1-5|NA|TRBD1
CASRDQGAFQPQHF
TGCGCCAGCAGGGATCAGGGGGCATTTCAGCCCCAGCATTTT
>TRBV19|TRBJ1-4|NA|TRBD1
CASTGTEGEKLFF
TGTGCTTCGACCGGGACAGAAGGAGAAAAACTGTTTTTT
>TRBV19|TRBJ2-7|NA|NA
CASKLDSRPSYEQYF
TGTGCCAGTAAGCTAGACAGCCGGCCCTCCTACGAGCAGTACTTC
>TRBV4-1|TRBJ2-1|NA|TRBD2
CASSQGVAGVLRVNEQFF
TGCGCCAGCAGTCAAGGGGTAGCGGGGGTGCTCCGTGTCAATGAGCAGTTCTTC
>TRBV5-1|TRBJ2-5|NA|TRBD2
CASSLGPAGTSETQYF
TGCGCCAGCAGCTTGGGCCCAGCGGGGACGTCGGAGACCCAGTACTTC
>TRBV27|TRBJ1-6|NA|TRBD1
CASSFYGQGNSPLHF
TGTGCCAGCAGTTTCTACGGACAGGGCAATTCACCCCTCCACTTT
>TRBV7-2|TRBJ2-3|once|NA
CASSLGLGDPDTQYF
TGTGCCAGCAGCTTAGGTCTGGGGGATCCAGATACGCAGTATTTT
>TRBV27|TRBJ1-2|NA|NA
CASSSGFGYTF
TGTGCCAGCAGCTCGGGGTTTGGCTACACCTTC
>TRBV5-1|TRBJ2-7|NA|NA
CASSLASQTYEQYF
TGCGCCAGCAGCTTGGCTTCGCAGACCTACGAGCAGTACTTC
>TRBV15|TRBJ1-2|NA|TRBD1
CATSRPDRGGGYTF
TGTGCCACCAGCAGACCGGACAGGGGTGGTGGCTACACCTTC
>TRBV5-8|TRBJ1-5|NA|TRBD1
CASSPGQGAGQPQHF
TGTGCCAGCAGCCCGGGACAGGGGGCAGGGCAGCCCCAGCATTTT
>TRBV2|TRBJ1-4|NA|TRBD1
CASSPNRGQSNEKLFF
TGTGCCAGCAGCCCGAATCGGGGACAGTCTAATGAAAAACTGTTTTTT
>TRBV2|TRBJ1-2|NA|NA
CASSEAPGYGYTF
TGTGCCAGCAGTGAAGCACCGGGCTATGGCTACACCTTC
>TRBV9|TRBJ2-1|NA|TRBD1
CASSVAGRDRADSSLFNEQFF
TGTGCCAGCAGCGTAGCGGGGCGGGACAGGGCGGATTCCTCTCTTTTTAATGAGCAGTTCTTC